The clone carrying this TCR beta chain was counted between two and nine times. The antigen is undetermined. The data stem from a study of memory CD4+ T cells and cytomegalovirus serostatus. Single viable CD3+CD4+CD8-CD45RO+ cells were sorted as the memory CD4+ T cells. Donors' CMV status reflects serum IgG against pp150, pp28, p38, p52. Measured with immunoSEQ multiplex PCR; TCRdb has only the in-frame clones, and not every one. The sample lists about 45,000 clones; roughly 78% were seen once. Germline loops: CDR1 LNHDA, CDR2 SQIVND (reference sequence). Germline trimming cut 6 bases from V and 10 bases from J; bases unmatched to any gene: 11. The CDR3 runs to 13 residues. General observations from the study: Each of 65 to 75 CMV-associated TCRbeta sequences occurred in one to five individuals. The CMV-associated TCR signature appears largely within the CD4+ memory repertoire.

Sequenced input: memory CD4+ T cells from blood. The V gene is TRBV19, the J gene TRBJ1-1, with 7 positions matching TRBD1. This clonotype was sampled from an adult in good health and CMV-seronegative. DNA of the CDR3: TGTGCCAGTAGCGGGATCGACAGGGAGACAGCTTTCTTT. Protein product: CASSGIDRETAFF.